Following are 32 T cell receptor beta chains from one sample sequenced in a study of siplizumab effects on memory and regulatory T cells. The data were produced by immunoSEQ multiplex PCR, yet TCRdb's version contains in-frame clones alone and is incomplete. The table lists about 46,000 clones, 93% of them singletons. Sequenced input: CD8+ T cells sorted from blood. The receptors originated from a human donor in good health.

The chain recombines TRBV7-9 with TRBJ1-4; D not resolved. The CDR3 sequence is 16 residues long. In germline, CDR1 is SEHNR, CDR2 FQNEAQ (reference sequence). V gave up 5 bases and J gave up 4 bases, with 17 bases separating them. CDR3 in DNA: TGTGCCAGCAGCCCCCCTCTCCTGGCTCGTAATGAAAAACTGTTTTTT. It encodes CASSPPLLARNEKLFF.

The chain uses TRBV27 and TRBJ2-1, with 12 bases identical to TRBD2. The V and J ends lost 10 bases and 1 base, in that order; junction bases with no gene match: 11. CDR1 is MNHEY and CDR2 is SMNVEV in the germline V gene (reference sequence). This CDR3 spans 17 amino acids. The CDR3 region is CATGSKTSGSSYNEQFF. The CDR3 DNA reads as TGTGCCACCGGGTCCAAGACTAGCGGGAGTTCCTACAATGAGCAGTTCTTC.

This clone was recorded once. V gene TRBV5-1 combines with J gene TRBJ2-3, with D unclear. The V end was cut by 0 bases, the J end by 2 bases, with 7 bases between. Germline V CDR1 and CDR2: SGHRS, YFSETQ. This CDR3 region has 14 residues. CDR3 nucleotides: TGCGCCAGCAGCTTGGGCAGGATCACAGATACGCAGTATTTT. Its protein product is CASSLGRITDTQYF.

The chain couples TRBV7-7 to TRBJ2-3; D is unresolved. V was clipped by 1 base and J by 5 bases, with 7 bases between them. Germline V CDR1 and CDR2: SSHAT, FNYEAQ (reference sequence). The CDR3 consists of 13 residues. CDR3 sequence reads: CASSLGPGDTQYF. In DNA form, the CDR3 reads TGTGCCAGCAGCTTAGGACCAGGAGATACGCAGTATTTT.

The genes are TRBV5-6 and TRBJ1-3; no definite D call. Trimming left V 0 bases short and J 0 bases short, with 4 bases between. CDR3 size: 14 residues. Per the germline V gene, CDR1 is SGHDT and CDR2 is YYEEEE. The CDR3 region is CASSLGNSGNTIYF. CDR3 DNA sequence: TGTGCCAGCAGCTTGGGGAACTCTGGAAACACCATATATTTT. The variable domain in full, with the rest retrieved from reference TRBV5-6 and TRBJ1-3, is DAGVTQSPTHLIKTRGQQVTLRCSPKSGHDTVSWYQQALGQGPQFIFQYYEEEERQRGNFPDRFSGHQFPNYSSELNVNALLLGDSALYLCASSLGNSGNTIYFGEGSWLTVV.

The chain is built from TRBV7-9 and TRBJ2-3; 14 bases match TRBD2. The length of the CDR3 is 19 residues. Germline assignment: CDR1 SEHNR and CDR2 FQNEAQ (reference sequence). The V gene end was trimmed by 5 bases and the J gene end by 3 bases; junction bases not matched to a gene: 13. CDR3 protein: CASSPAGLAGEWGTDTQYF. In DNA, the CDR3 is TGTGCCAGCAGCCCAGCGGGACTAGCGGGAGAGTGGGGAACAGATACGCAGTATTTT.

The V and J genes are TRBV27 and TRBJ1-1; 8 bases are a match to TRBD1. The trim removed 5 bases at V and 4 bases at J, leaving 3 bases unmatched. Germline CDR1 reads MNHEY; CDR2 reads SMNVEV (reference sequence). CDR3 length: 13 amino acids. CDR3 sequence (DNA): TGTGCCAGCAGTCAGGGGGCGGTCACTGAAGCTTTCTTT. It encodes CASSQGAVTEAFF.

A single count supports this clone. The V call is TRBV27, the J call TRBJ1-2; 12 bases are shared with TRBD1. This CDR3 has 16 amino acids. Germline CDR1 reads MNHEY; CDR2 reads SMNVEV (reference sequence). J lost 8 bases, V lost 6 bases, and 13 bases had no gene match. The CDR3 coding sequence is TGTGCCAGCAGCTGGAGCACGGGACAGGGGGCGCTCGGCTACACCTTC. This translates into CASSWSTGQGALGYTF.

The chain recombines TRBV27 with TRBJ2-5; 11 bases agree with TRBD2. The CDR3 runs 19 residues. V shed 8 bases, J shed 5 bases, and the junction held 22 bases outside the gene matches. The V gene's germline CDR1 is MNHEY and CDR2 SMNVEV (reference sequence). CDR3 in amino acids: CASANTALAGGLFGETQYF. Written as DNA, the CDR3 is TGTGCCAGCGCTAACACGGCTCTAGCGGGAGGCCTCTTCGGGGAGACCCAGTACTTC.

The rearrangement uses TRBV23-1 and TRBJ1-2; 9 bases agree with TRBD1. TRBV23-1 is classed as an ORF, of uncertain function. The CDR3 runs to 13 residues. Unmatched junction bases numbered 5, after V lost 4 bases and J lost 8 bases. CDR3 protein: CASSRWTGEGYTF. The CDR3 bases are TGCGCCAGCAGTCGTTGGACAGGGGAAGGCTACACCTTC.

The chain links TRBV28 to TRBJ2-7; D assignment may be TRBD1 or TRBD2 (5 bases each). V lost 3 bases and J lost 3, with 12 bases in between. This CDR3 region has 14 residues. In germline, CDR1 is MDHEN, CDR2 SYDVKM. In DNA form, the CDR3 reads TGTGCCAGCAGTTTTAACCGGGGCGGCTACGAGCAGTACTTC. This encodes CASSFNRGGYEQYF.

The rearrangement uses TRBV5-1 and TRBJ2-3; D is perhaps TRBD2 (7 bases). V was clipped by 4 bases and J by 3 bases, with 18 bases between them. The length of the CDR3 is 16 residues. Germline CDR1 SGHRS, CDR2 YFSETQ. DNA for the CDR3: TGCGCCAGCAGCCCCGGGGCGGGGGCGCTGACAGATACGCAGTATTTT. It encodes CASSPGAGALTDTQYF.

This clone came up a few times. The sample has other DNA sequences that encode this CDR3 too. The CDR3 coding sequence is TGCAGCGTTGACGACAGGGGCGACGAGCAGTACTTC. It codes for CSVDDRGDEQYF. V gene TRBV29-1 combines with J gene TRBJ2-7, with TRBD1 matching over 8 bases. The CDR3 loop spans 12 amino acids. Unmatched junction bases numbered 3, after V lost 3 bases and J lost 5 bases. The germline V gene has CDR1 SQVTM and CDR2 ANQGSEA.

This chain joins TRBV4-1 and TRBJ2-7; D is tentatively TRBD1 or TRBD2 (5 bases each). The ends were cut back, 3 bases at V and 5 bases at J, with 5 bases in the middle. The CDR3 length is 11 residues. CDR1 is MGHRA and CDR2 is YSYEKL in the germline V gene. The CDR3 sequence is CASSQGDEQYF. The CDR3 DNA follows: TGCGCCAGCAGCCAGGGGGACGAGCAGTACTTC.

The chain employs TRBV28 and TRBJ2-1; 8 positions match TRBD2. Germline assignment: CDR1 MDHEN and CDR2 SYDVKM. V was pared by 6 bases and J by 5 bases, with 3 bases of the junction left unmatched. The CDR3 length is 13 residues. In DNA form, the CDR3 reads TGTGCCAGCAGGGGACTAGAAAACAATGAGCAGTTCTTC. It is translated as CASRGLENNEQFF.

This rearrangement joins TRBV28 to TRBJ2-1, with a possible D match to TRBD2 (6 bases). The V end lost 4 bases, the J end lost 4 bases, and 17 bases lay between the germline ends. The CDR3 is 16 residues long. CDR1 MDHEN and CDR2 SYDVKM come from the germline V gene. The CDR3 sequence is CASSSLLAPPYNEQFF. The CDR3 DNA follows: TGTGCCAGCAGTTCCCTACTAGCTCCGCCATACAATGAGCAGTTCTTC.

This rearrangement joins TRBV18 to TRBJ2-7, with D maybe TRBD1 (5 bases). V was shortened by 5 bases and J by 3 bases, with 11 bases between the two germline ends. Germline CDR1 KGHSH, CDR2 LQKENI. The CDR3 has 13 residues. CDR3 sequence reads: CASSSFDSYEQYF. The CDR3, as DNA: TGTGCCAGCTCATCCTTCGACAGCTACGAGCAGTACTTC.

The chain recombines TRBV9 with TRBJ2-2; D remains ambiguous. The V gene lost 4 bases and the J gene lost 8 bases, with 12 bases spanning the gap. Germline-derived CDR1 and CDR2 are SGDLS and YYNGEE. The CDR3 covers 13 residues. CDR3 loop: CASSLVFRGELFF. CDR3 bases: TGTGCCAGCAGCCTCGTTTTCCGGGGGGAGCTGTTTTTT.

The chain couples TRBV2 to TRBJ2-2; D ambiguous. V lost 6 bases and J 0 bases, leaving 8 bases between the germline ends. CDR1 and CDR2 (germline): SNHLY, FYNNEI. The CDR3 runs to 14 residues. The CDR3 coding sequence is TGTGCCAGCAGGCCCCTTTCGAACACCGGGGAGCTGTTTTTT. Translation: CASRPLSNTGELFF.

The chain recombines TRBV28 with TRBJ2-7; TRBD1 might be the D (6 bases). The V gene's germline CDR1 is MDHEN and CDR2 SYDVKM. Trimming took off 5 bases at V and 2 bases at J, with 13 bases between the two ends. CDR3 size: 14 residues. Here the CDR3 DNA reads TGTGCCAGCAGTCCATACAGGGTCGCCTACGAGCAGTACTTC. It yields the protein CASSPYRVAYEQYF.

In DNA, the CDR3 is TGTGCCAGCAGGCCGACAGGGCTCCAAGAGACCCAGTACTTC. This translates into CASRPTGLQETQYF. The V call is TRBV25-1, the J call TRBJ2-5; 7 positions match TRBD1. Germline-derived CDR1 and CDR2 are MGHDK and SYGVNS. J gave up 1 base and V 6 bases, and 5 bases lay outside the gene matches. This CDR3 has 14 residues.

The DNA for the CDR3 is TGTGCCAGTAGTATTGATTCTGGGGCCAACGTCCTGACTTTC. Translated: CASSIDSGANVLTF. This chain uses TRBV19 with TRBJ2-6; D unresolved. The CDR3 covers 14 residues. V was trimmed by 3 bases and J by 1 base, leaving 4 bases between them. Looked up from germline, CDR1 is LNHDA and CDR2 is SQIVND (reference sequence).

On this clone itself: Other DNA sequences of this sample code for an identical CDR3. The genes are TRBV13 and TRBJ2-7, with no clear D. The CDR3 runs 11 residues. Per germline, CDR1 PRHDT and CDR2 FYEKMQ (reference sequence). The germline V and J ends were trimmed by 4 bases and 0 bases, with 1 base remaining between them. This CDR3 is CASSSSYEQYF. DNA of the CDR3: TGTGCCAGCAGCTCCTCCTACGAGCAGTACTTC.

The J gene is TRBJ1-5, the V gene TRBV4-1; D is possibly TRBD1 (5 bases). The V gene's germline CDR1 is MGHRA and CDR2 YSYEKL. This CDR3 is 17 amino acids long. Trimming pared 4 bases from V and 4 bases from J, leaving 20 bases between. In DNA, the CDR3 is TGCGCCAGCAGCCTCCGGTTCCCCCCAGGGCCGAATCAGCCCCAGCATTTT. Translation: CASSLRFPPGPNQPQHF.

The chain links TRBV7-9 to TRBJ2-3; D is possibly TRBD1 (5 bases). This CDR3 region has 15 residues. CDR1 is SEHNR, CDR2 FQNEAQ, per germline (reference sequence). V lost 5 bases to trimming and J lost 6 bases, with 18 bases between them. CDR3 amino acids: CASSATVPDEDTQYF. In nucleotides, the CDR3 is TGTGCCAGCAGCGCGACAGTCCCAGACGAGGATACGCAGTATTTT.

The table lists this clone with a count of one. The chain recombines TRBV11-2 with TRBJ2-7, with 7 bases that match TRBD1. Germline CDR1 SGHAT, CDR2 FQNNGV. CDR3 length: 17 residues. Losses at the gene ends were 5 bases for V and 2 bases for J; bases not matched to a gene: 15. CDR3: CASSPIALQGLPYEQYF. The CDR3 region has the DNA TGTGCCAGCAGCCCAATAGCCCTACAGGGGTTACCCTACGAGCAGTACTTC.

CDR3: CASTRSRDSYNQPQHF. CDR3 nucleotide sequence: TGTGCCAGTACCCGGAGCCGGGACAGTTACAATCAGCCCCAGCATTTT. The rearrangement links TRBV19 to TRBJ1-5; 7 nucleotides agree with TRBD1. The CDR3 extends over 16 amino acids. V was pared by 7 bases and J by 3 bases, with 12 bases of the junction left unmatched. The germline V gene has CDR1 LNHDA and CDR2 SQIVND (reference sequence).

This chain uses TRBV11-1 with TRBJ2-5; 8 nucleotides line up with TRBD2. Germline CDR1 and CDR2: SGHAT and FQDESV (reference sequence). After removal of 2 bases from V and 5 bases from J, the junction contained 13 bases not matched to a gene. The CDR3 spans 17 residues. This CDR3 is CASSLRREGRGMETQYF. CDR3 DNA: TGTGCCAGCAGCTTACGCCGGGAGGGCCGCGGGATGGAGACCCAGTACTTC. Using reference TRBV11-1 and TRBJ2-5 for the parts outside the CDR3, the full variable domain is EAEVAQSPRYKITEKSQAVAFWCDPISGHATLYWYRQILGQGPELLVQFQDESVVDDSQLPKDRFSAERLKGVDSTLKIQPAELGDSAMYLCASSLRREGRGMETQYFGPGTRLLVL.

The CDR3, as DNA: TGTGCCAGTAGTTTAGGTGGGACCGAATCCTACGAGCAGTACTTC. It yields the protein CASSLGGTESYEQYF. J is TRBJ2-7 and V is TRBV19; D tentatively reads TRBD1 or TRBD2 (5 bases each). The CDR3 contains 15 residues. V was pared by 5 bases and J by 1 base, with 15 bases between. Germline CDR1 is LNHDA and CDR2 is SQIVND (reference sequence).

The chain is built from TRBV5-1 and TRBJ1-1; D unresolved. The germline V gene has CDR1 SGHRS and CDR2 YFSETQ. V was shortened by 1 base and J by 2 bases, with 9 bases between the two germline ends. There are 14 residues in the CDR3. The CDR3 bases are TGCGCCAGCAGCTTGTATTCGGGTAACACTGAAGCTTTCTTT. It translates to CASSLYSGNTEAFF.

V and J are TRBV6-4 and TRBJ2-7, with D unclear. Germline V gene lookup returns CDR1 MRHNA and CDR2 SNTAGT. The CDR3 length is 14 residues. V was clipped by 8 bases and J by 2 bases, with 16 bases between them. As DNA, the CDR3 is TGTGCCAGCCCGAGAAGGGTTGATACCTACGAGCAGTACTTC. Translating gives CASPRRVDTYEQYF.

The chain carries TRBV27 and TRBJ2-1; D assignment may be TRBD1 or TRBD2 (5 bases each). The CDR3 is made up of 13 amino acids. Trimming cost V 5 bases and J 8 bases, with 13 bases left between them. CDR1 and CDR2 from the germline V gene are MNHEY and SMNVEV (reference sequence). CDR3: CASSPRGLDEQFF. DNA for the CDR3: TGTGCCAGCAGTCCACGGGGCCTCGATGAGCAGTTCTTC.